The TCR beta chain described here comes from a study of cytomegalovirus exposure and HLA in healthy donors. General observations from the study: The TCR clusters that emerged in the first cohort tended, a later analysis found, to co-occur in the 110 or so validation repertoires. The dataset shows that most TCR sequences were rare, while some public TCRs occurred in many donors. Cytomegalovirus status was reportedly diagnosed by the classifier with high specificity and sensitivity.

Trimming took off 5 bases at V and 0 bases at J, with 10 bases between the two ends. Germline V gene lookup returns CDR1 KGHSH and CDR2 LQKENI. This CDR3 is built from 15 residues. Worth noting for this clone: As yet, its antigen is unknown.

TCRdb keeps only in-frame clones here, not all; method: immunoSEQ multiplex PCR. The sample yields about 130,000 clones, roughly nine tenths seen once. This TCR came from a woman between 18 and 29 years old in good health and CMV-seronegative. Sample: PBMCs. The rearrangement uses TRBV18 and TRBJ1-4; no definite D call. The CDR3 sequence is CASSREFATNEKLFF. The CDR3 DNA sequence: TGTGCCAGCTCAAGAGAGTTCGCAACTAATGAAAAACTGTTTTTT.